A single sample is the source of the 22 T cell receptor beta chains below, sequenced in a study of T-cell reconstitution after alpha-beta-depleted transplantation in children. Unique molecular identifiers were used in preparing the TCRbeta library. MiXCR, applied by TCRdb to the PCR reads, yields one record per CDR3 protein. The sample includes almost 500,000 distinct CDR3 sequences, over 9.5% seen only once; the top ten take approximately 2%. This specimen consisted of PBMCs, obtained before TCRalphabeta/CD19-depleted stem cell transplant. The source is a child aged 2 to 15 with inherited bone marrow failure, due to receive a stem cell transplant.

This clonotype has ten or more counts. The V gene is TRBV19, the J gene TRBJ1-2, with a tentative D call TRBD1 (6 bases). The V end was cut by 5 bases, the J end by 0 bases, with 13 bases between. The CDR3 is 15 amino acids. Germline-derived CDR1 and CDR2 are LNHDA and SQIVND (reference sequence). The chain's CDR3 is CASSSPGVANYGYTF. The CDR3 DNA sequence: TGTGCCAGTAGTTCGCCAGGGGTCGCTAACTATGGCTACACCTTC.

The table lists this clonotype with many counts. The chain combines TRBV12-3 or TRBV12-4 with TRBJ2-3; D may be TRBD1 or TRBD2 (5 bases each). The CDR3 is made up of 14 amino acids. Trimming removed 5 bases at V and 2 bases at J, with 11 bases between. The CDR3 sequence is CASSRQRATDTQYF. DNA for the CDR3: TGTGCCAGCAGTCGACAGAGGGCCACAGATACGCAGTATTTT.

In the case of this clonotype: This sequence may be a read error, since a much larger clone differs from it by one base. The V and J genes are TRBV28 and TRBJ1-6; D unresolved. Trimming cost V 6 bases and J 0 bases, with 9 bases left between them. The CDR3 has 15 amino acids. Germline CDR1 is MDHEN and CDR2 is SYDVKM. CDR3 protein: CASRCQSSYNSPLHF. The CDR3 DNA follows: TGTGCCAGCAGGTGCCAGAGCTCCTATAATTCACCCCTCCACTTT. The variable domain in full, completed from reference TRBV28 and TRBJ1-6, reads DVKVTQSSRYLVKRTGEKVFLECVQDMDHENMFWYRQDPGLGLRLIYFSYDVKMKEKGDIPEGYSVSREKKERFSLILESASTNQTSMYLCASRCQSSYNSPLHFGNGTRLTVT.

The sample holds many counts of this clonotype. The chain is built from TRBV15 and TRBJ2-5, with D unclear. V was cut by 0 bases and J by 4 bases, with 9 bases left in between. This CDR3 region has 14 residues. Germline V CDR1 and CDR2: LNHNV, YYDKDF (reference sequence). The DNA of the CDR3 is TGTGCCACCAGCAGAGATCTTGGCGGAGAGACCCAGTACTTC. It encodes CATSRDLGGETQYF.

V usage is TRBV15 and J usage is TRBJ2-4; D ambiguous. This CDR3 spans 17 amino acids. Per the germline V gene, CDR1 is LNHNV and CDR2 is YYDKDF (reference sequence). The V and J ends lost 0 bases and 0 bases respectively, with 12 bases between them. The CDR3: CATSRDPRGAAKNIQYF. The CDR3 region has the DNA TGTGCCACCAGCAGAGATCCGAGAGGAGCAGCCAAAAACATTCAGTACTTC.

This clonotype appeared many times. This chain links TRBV7-2 with TRBJ2-7; no reliable D call. Trimming took off 4 bases at V and 3 bases at J, with 16 bases between the two ends. Germline V gene lookup returns CDR1 SGHTA and CDR2 FQGNSA. The CDR3 consists of 15 residues. CDR3: CASSSPVVAGYEQYF. As DNA, the CDR3 is TGTGCCAGCAGCTCCCCTGTGGTAGCCGGCTACGAGCAGTACTTC.

The V call is TRBV27, the J call TRBJ2-5, with D unclear. CDR1 is MNHEY and CDR2 is SMNVEV in the germline V gene (reference sequence). With 1 base removed from V and 2 bases from J, the gap between germline ends came to 5 bases. The CDR3 has 13 residues. In nucleotides, the CDR3 is TGTGCCAGCAGTTTATTTGAACAAGAGACCCAGTACTTC. It yields the protein CASSLFEQETQYF.

This clonotype was detected only a few times. This chain uses TRBV7-9 with TRBJ1-2; 7 bases are a match to TRBD1. Germline V gene lookup returns CDR1 SEHNR and CDR2 FQNEAQ (reference sequence). J was trimmed by 6 bases and V by 5 bases; bases with no gene match: 12. The CDR3 runs 15 residues. The CDR3 region is CASSPEPTGAHGYTF. CDR3 DNA sequence: TGTGCCAGCAGCCCCGAACCCACAGGGGCCCATGGCTACACCTTC.

In the case of this clonotype: The junction differs from germline at one of its ends, possibly a read error. V gene TRBV20-1 combines with J gene TRBJ2-5; D not certain. The CDR3 runs to 17 residues. Per the germline V gene, CDR1 is DFQATT and CDR2 is SNEGSKA (reference sequence). The CDR3 DNA reads as TGCTGTGCTAGAGATCGGCAGGCTCTCCGGGCCCAAGAGACCCAGTACTTC. It specifies CCARDRQALRAQETQYF.

This clonotype came up many times. V gene TRBV11-2 combines with J gene TRBJ2-7, with 7 bases lining up with TRBD1. Germline assignment: CDR1 SGHAT and CDR2 FQNNGV. V was clipped by 5 bases and J by 3 bases; unmatched bases: 16. This CDR3 region has 17 residues. The CDR3 loop is CASSHSQGDEWFYEQYF. The CDR3 DNA reads as TGTGCCAGCAGCCATTCCCAGGGGGACGAATGGTTCTACGAGCAGTACTTC.

CDR3 sequence (DNA): TGTGCCAGCAGTCCCCCGGGGGCTCCCCCCCACAATGAGCAGTTCTTC. Its translation: CASSPPGAPPHNEQFF. This rearrangement joins TRBV6-5 to TRBJ2-1; either TRBD1 or TRBD2 may fit D (6 bases each). Germline V gives CDR1 MNHEY, CDR2 SVGAGI. Deletions cut 5 bases from V and 5 bases from J, with 19 bases between. There are 16 residues in the CDR3.

Ten or more counts support this clonotype. The chain is built from TRBV10-3 and TRBJ2-1, with 8 bases fitting TRBD1. Germline V gene data show CDR1 as ENHRY and CDR2 as SYGVKD. Losses at the gene ends were 6 bases for V and 0 bases for J; bases not matched to a gene: 4. CDR3 size: 15 residues. CDR3 amino acids: CAIRRQGNSYNEQFF. The CDR3 DNA sequence: TGTGCCATCAGACGACAGGGGAACTCCTACAATGAGCAGTTCTTC.

Many counts were recorded for this clonotype. The chain employs TRBV7-9 and TRBJ2-3, with 12 bases matching TRBD1. This CDR3 has 16 amino acids. The germline V gene encodes CDR1 SEHNR and CDR2 FQNEAQ (reference sequence). V was pared by 6 bases and J by 4 bases, with 8 bases of the junction left unmatched. The CDR3 loop reads CASRNPGTGGADTQYF. CDR3 DNA sequence: TGTGCCAGCAGGAACCCCGGGACAGGGGGCGCAGATACGCAGTATTTT.

This clonotype was seen more than once but under ten times. The gene calls are TRBV7-2 and TRBJ2-7, with 7 bases identical to TRBD1. The CDR3 covers 14 residues. V shed 5 bases and J 0 bases; nucleotides not matched to a gene: 4. The germline V gene has CDR1 SGHTA and CDR2 FQGNSA. The CDR3 DNA follows: TGTGCCAGCAGCGCCAGGGACAGCTCCTACGAGCAGTACTTC. Encoded protein: CASSARDSSYEQYF. Complete variable domain (other parts from reference TRBV7-2 and TRBJ2-7): GAGVSQSPSNKVTEKGKDVELRCDPISGHTALYWYRQSLGQGLEFLIYFQGNSAPDKSGLPSDRFSAERTGGSVSTLTIQRTQQEDSAVYLCASSARDSSYEQYFGPGTRLTVT.

This clonotype came up many times. The chain is built from TRBV5-1 and TRBJ2-7; TRBD2 agrees at 11 bases. This CDR3 spans 15 amino acids. Germline V gene lookup returns CDR1 SGHRS and CDR2 YFSETQ. Unmatched junction bases numbered 6, after V lost 4 bases and J lost 3 bases. Here the CDR3 DNA reads TGCGCCAGCAGCCTAGGGACTAGCGGACACTACGAGCAGTACTTC. It codes for CASSLGTSGHYEQYF.

This clonotype was observed at least ten times. The V call is TRBV12-3 or TRBV12-4, the J call TRBJ2-5; D is possibly TRBD2 (6 bases). This CDR3 spans 17 amino acids. Deletions cut 5 bases from V and 0 bases from J, with 19 bases between. CDR3 amino acids: CASSTPLVSGYQETQYF. In DNA form, the CDR3 reads TGTGCCAGCAGTACCCCCCTTGTAAGCGGGTACCAAGAGACCCAGTACTTC.

The rearrangement links TRBV11-2 to TRBJ1-2, with 7 positions matching TRBD1. The CDR3 runs to 13 residues. The V gene's germline CDR1 is SGHAT and CDR2 FQNNGV. V trimming: 3 bases; J trimming: 8 bases; junction bases outside the gene matches: 6. The CDR3 DNA is TGTGCCAGCAGCTTTTTAACAGGGGAGGGCTACACCTTC. It translates to CASSFLTGEGYTF.

This clonotype came up many times. This rearrangement joins TRBV12-3 or TRBV12-4 to TRBJ2-1; D possibly matches TRBD1 or TRBD2 (5 bases each). Deletions cut 6 bases from V and 3 bases from J, with 15 bases between. The length of the CDR3 is 15 residues. The CDR3 bases are TGTGCCAGCAGCCGGGGACCCCGGGGCTACAATGAGCAGTTCTTC. Translating gives CASSRGPRGYNEQFF.

This clonotype appeared many times. The V call is TRBV10-3, the J call TRBJ2-3; perhaps TRBD1 as D (5 bases). Germline CDR1 reads ENHRY; CDR2 reads SYGVKD. The CDR3 covers 11 residues. The CDR3 nucleotides read TGTGTCAAAAGGCAGGGAGATACGCAGTATTTT. Its translation: CVKRQGDTQYF.

This clonotype was found many times. The chain uses TRBV5-1 and TRBJ1-2, with 8 bases aligning to TRBD1. This CDR3 has 12 residues. V trimming: 4 bases; J trimming: 8 bases; junction bases outside the gene matches: 4. CDR1 is SGHRS, CDR2 YFSETQ, per germline. CDR3 region: CASSDTGGGYTF. In nucleotides, the CDR3 is TGCGCCAGCAGCGACACAGGGGGAGGCTACACCTTC.

This clonotype was counted many times. The chain uses TRBV11-2 and TRBJ1-1; 10 bases fit TRBD1. Germline V CDR1 and CDR2: SGHAT, FQNNGV. With 4 bases clipped from V and 7 bases from J, the junction kept 3 bases outside the gene matches. The CDR3 runs to 13 residues. The CDR3 bases are TGTGCCAGCAGCTGGGACAGGGGATATGAAGCTTTCTTT. Amino acid sequence: CASSWDRGYEAFF.

For this clonotype: Possible read error: a much larger clone is one base away. V usage is TRBV3-1 and J usage is TRBJ2-7, with 7 bases identical to TRBD2. Per the germline V gene, CDR1 is LGHDT and CDR2 is YNNKEL (reference sequence). This CDR3 spans 14 amino acids. The CDR3 here is CASIQGRELHEQYF. As DNA, the CDR3 is TGTGCCAGCATCCAAGGGCGGGAGCTCCACGAGCAGTACTTC.